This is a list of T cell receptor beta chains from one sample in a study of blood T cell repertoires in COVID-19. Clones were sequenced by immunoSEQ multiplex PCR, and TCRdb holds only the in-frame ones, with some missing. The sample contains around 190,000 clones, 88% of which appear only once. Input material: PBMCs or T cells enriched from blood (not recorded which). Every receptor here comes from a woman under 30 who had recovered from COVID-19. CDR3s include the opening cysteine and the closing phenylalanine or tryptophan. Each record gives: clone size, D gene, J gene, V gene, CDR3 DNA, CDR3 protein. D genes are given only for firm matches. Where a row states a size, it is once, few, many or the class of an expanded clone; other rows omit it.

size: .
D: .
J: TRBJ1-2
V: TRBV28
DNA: TGTGCCAGCAGGCCAATTCAGGGGCACGGTGGCTACACCTTC
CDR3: CASRPIQGHGGYTF

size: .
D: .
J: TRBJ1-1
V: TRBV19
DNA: TGTGCCAGTAGTTACGACACGGTACCTCGCGGGGCTTTCTTT
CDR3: CASSYDTVPRGAFF

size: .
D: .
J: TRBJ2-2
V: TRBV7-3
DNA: TGTGCCAGCAGCTTAAACATACCTGAGGCCGGGGAGCTGTTTTTT
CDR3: CASSLNIPEAGELFF

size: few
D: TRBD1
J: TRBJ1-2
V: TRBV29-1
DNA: TGCAGCGTTTCCCAGGGGGTCTATGGCTACACCTTC
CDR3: CSVSQGVYGYTF

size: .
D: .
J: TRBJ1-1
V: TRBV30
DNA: TGTGCCTGGAGTGTAAAATCGAGGGGGACGGTGAACACTGAAGCTTTCTTT
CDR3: CAWSVKSRGTVNTEAFF

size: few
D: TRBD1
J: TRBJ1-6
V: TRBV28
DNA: TGTGCCACCTGGGACAGGGGGAGTAATTCACCCCTCCACTTT
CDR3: CATWDRGSNSPLHF

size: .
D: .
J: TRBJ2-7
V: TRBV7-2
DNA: TGTGCCAGCAGCTCCTCCGGGACACCAATCTACGAGCAGTACTTC
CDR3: CASSSSGTPIYEQYF

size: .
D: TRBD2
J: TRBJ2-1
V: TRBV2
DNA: TGTGCCAGCAGTGGAACTAGCGGGCGCATCCATGACAATGAGCAGTTCTTC
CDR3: CASSGTSGRIHDNEQFF

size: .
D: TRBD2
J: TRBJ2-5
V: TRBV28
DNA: TGTGCCAGCAGAAATAGCGGGAGCATAGAGACCCAGTACTTC
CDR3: CASRNSGSIETQYF

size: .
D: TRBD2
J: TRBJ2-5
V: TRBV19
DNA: TGTGCCAGTAGTATCACCGGGGCTAGCGGGAGGGCCTTGGAGACCCAGTACTTC
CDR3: CASSITGASGRALETQYF

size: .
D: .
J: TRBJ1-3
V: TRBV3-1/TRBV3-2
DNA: TGTGCCAGCAGCCAAGAGGGAGGGGTCAACACCATATATTTT
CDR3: CASSQEGGVNTIYF

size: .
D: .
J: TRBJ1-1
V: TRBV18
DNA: TGTGCCAGCTCACCTGAACAGGGTTCGGGGAACACTGAAGCTTTCTTT
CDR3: CASSPEQGSGNTEAFF

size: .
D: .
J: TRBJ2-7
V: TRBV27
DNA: TGTGCCAGCAGTTTAAAGCCCCGTGGGGGCGCACTAGACGAGCAGTACTTC
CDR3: CASSLKPRGGALDEQYF

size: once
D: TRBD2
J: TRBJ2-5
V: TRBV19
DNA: TGTGCCAGTAGTATAGCGGCGGGACTAGCGGGAGCGGAGACCCAGTACTTC
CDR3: CASSIAAGLAGAETQYF

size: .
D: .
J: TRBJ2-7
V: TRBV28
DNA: TGTGCCAGCAGCCCCTTCCGCGAGCAGTACTTC
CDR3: CASSPFREQYF

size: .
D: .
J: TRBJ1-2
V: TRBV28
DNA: TGTGCCAGCAGTTTATATAGGGGAGGGAATGGCTACACCTTC
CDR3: CASSLYRGGNGYTF

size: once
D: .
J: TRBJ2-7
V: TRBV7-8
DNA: TGTGCCAGCAGCTTAATGCAATCTGGGTCGGGGACATTCTACGAGCAGTACTTC
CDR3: CASSLMQSGSGTFYEQYF

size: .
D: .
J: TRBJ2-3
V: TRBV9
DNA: TGTGCCAGCAGCGTAGTAATGGATACGCAGTATTTT
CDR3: CASSVVMDTQYF

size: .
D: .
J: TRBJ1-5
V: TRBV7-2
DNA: TGTGCCAGCAGCTTCGGGGTTCTCCAGCCCCAGCATTTT
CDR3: CASSFGVLQPQHF

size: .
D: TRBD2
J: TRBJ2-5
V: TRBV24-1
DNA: TGTGCCACCAGTGACCGGACTAGCGTTCAGACCCAGTACTTC
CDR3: CATSDRTSVQTQYF

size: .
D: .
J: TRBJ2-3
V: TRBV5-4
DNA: TGTGCCAGAGGGGACTCCCCAGCCGATACGCAGTATTTT
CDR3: CARGDSPADTQYF

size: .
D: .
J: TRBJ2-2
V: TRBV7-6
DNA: TGTGCCAGCAGCTTCAGGGAAAGCACCGGGGAGCTGTTTTTT
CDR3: CASSFRESTGELFF

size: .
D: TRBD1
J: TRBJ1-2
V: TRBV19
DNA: TGTGCCAGTAGTACGGGACAGGATAGATTTTATGGCTACACCTTC
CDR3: CASSTGQDRFYGYTF

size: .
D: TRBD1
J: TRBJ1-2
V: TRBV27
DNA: TGTGCCAGCAGCGCAGGGGGCGCGGGGGGCTACACCTTC
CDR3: CASSAGGAGGYTF

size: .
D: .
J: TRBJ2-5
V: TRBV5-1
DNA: TGCGCCAGCAGCTTGGGGGCGGGCGAAGAGACCCAGTACTTC
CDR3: CASSLGAGEETQYF

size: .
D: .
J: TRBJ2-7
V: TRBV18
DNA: TGTGCCAGCTCACCACTCGGACCGGGACTTACCTACGAGCAGTACTTC
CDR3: CASSPLGPGLTYEQYF

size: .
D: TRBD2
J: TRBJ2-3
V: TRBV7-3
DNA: TGTGCCAGCAGCTTATTAGCGGGAGGGGCTCTGGATACGCAGTATTTT
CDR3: CASSLLAGGALDTQYF

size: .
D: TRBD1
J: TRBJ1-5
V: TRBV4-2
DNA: TGTGCCAGCAGCCAACCGGACAGGGGGATCGGTGACAATCAGCCCCAGCATTTT
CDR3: CASSQPDRGIGDNQPQHF

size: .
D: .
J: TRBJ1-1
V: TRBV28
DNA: TGTGCCAGCAGTTTAAGGAGGGGTTCAATCATGAACACTGAAGCTTTCTTT
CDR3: CASSLRRGSIMNTEAFF

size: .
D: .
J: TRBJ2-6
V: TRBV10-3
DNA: TGTGCCATCAGTGAACCCCAGGGTGGTTCTGGGGCCAACGTCCTGACTTTC
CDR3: CAISEPQGGSGANVLTF

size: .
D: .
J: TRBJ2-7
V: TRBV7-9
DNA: TGTGCCAGCAGGGTAACAACAGGGTCCGAGCAGTACTTC
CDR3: CASRVTTGSEQYF

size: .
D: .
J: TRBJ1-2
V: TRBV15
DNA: TGTGCCACCAGCAGAGTGGTAGAGGCGGGAAATGGCTACACCTTC
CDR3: CATSRVVEAGNGYTF

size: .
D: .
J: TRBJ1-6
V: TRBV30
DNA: TGTGCCTGGACCCGACAGGCCTATTCACCCCTCCACTTT
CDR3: CAWTRQAYSPLHF

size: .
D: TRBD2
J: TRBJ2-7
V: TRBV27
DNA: TGTGCCAGCAGTTTATCGGCAGGCCACGGGGAGGGGTACGAGCAGTACTTC
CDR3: CASSLSAGHGEGYEQYF

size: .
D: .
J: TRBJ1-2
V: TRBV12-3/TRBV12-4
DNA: TGTGCCAGCAGTTTGACAGTCTATGGCTACACCTTC
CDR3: CASSLTVYGYTF

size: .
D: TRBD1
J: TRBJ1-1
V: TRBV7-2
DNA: TGTGCCAGCAGCTTAGTGGGACAGGGGCCTGAAGCTTTCTTT
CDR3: CASSLVGQGPEAFF

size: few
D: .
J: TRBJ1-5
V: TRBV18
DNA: TGTGCCAGCTCACTTTTAGATAATCAGCCCCAGCATTTT
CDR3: CASSLLDNQPQHF

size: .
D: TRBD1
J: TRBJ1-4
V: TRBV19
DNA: TGTGCCAGTAGCCGACGACAGGGGTTCGGTGAAAAACTGTTTTTT
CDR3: CASSRRQGFGEKLFF

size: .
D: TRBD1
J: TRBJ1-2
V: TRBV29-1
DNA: TGCAGCGTTGAAGGGGGCCAGGGGGCGCACCAGGGATACACCTTC
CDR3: CSVEGGQGAHQGYTF

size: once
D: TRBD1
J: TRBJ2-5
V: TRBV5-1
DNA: TGCGCCAGCAGCCCGGGGGGACAGGGGGGCGAGACCCAGTACTTC
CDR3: CASSPGGQGGETQYF

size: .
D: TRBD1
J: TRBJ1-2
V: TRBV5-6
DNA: TGTGCCAGCAGCTTCCCCCCCGGGACAGCCCCCGTCTTC
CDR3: CASSFPPGTAPVF

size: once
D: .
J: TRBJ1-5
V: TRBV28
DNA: TGTGCCAGCAGTGGGCTGGGTCAGCCCCAGCATTTT
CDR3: CASSGLGQPQHF

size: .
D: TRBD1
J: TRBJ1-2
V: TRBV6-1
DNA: TGTGCCAGCAGTGAACTTGGACAGGGTTTATGGGGCTACACCTTC
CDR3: CASSELGQGLWGYTF

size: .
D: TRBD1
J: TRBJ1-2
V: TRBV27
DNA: TGTGCCAGCAGGCCTCCGGGACAGGGGTATGGCTACACCTTC
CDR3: CASRPPGQGYGYTF

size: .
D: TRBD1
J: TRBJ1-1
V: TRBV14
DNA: TGTGCCAGCAGCCAAGGGACAGGGTGGAACACTGAAGCTTTCTTT
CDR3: CASSQGTGWNTEAFF

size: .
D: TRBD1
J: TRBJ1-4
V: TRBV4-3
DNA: TGCGCCAGCAGCCGACGGGACAGGGTGGCTGAAAAACTGTTTTTT
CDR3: CASSRRDRVAEKLFF

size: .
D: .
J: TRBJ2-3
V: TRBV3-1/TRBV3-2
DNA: TGTGCCAGCAGCCATAGCGGAACCACAGATACGCAGTATTTT
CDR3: CASSHSGTTDTQYF

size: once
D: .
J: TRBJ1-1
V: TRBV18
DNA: TGTGCCAGCTCATTAACAGAGAACACTGAAGCTTTCTTT
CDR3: CASSLTENTEAFF

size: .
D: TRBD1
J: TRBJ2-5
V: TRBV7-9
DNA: TGTGCCAGCAGCCCCTCGACAGGGGAGACCCAGTACTTC
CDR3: CASSPSTGETQYF

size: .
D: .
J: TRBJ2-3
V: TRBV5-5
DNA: TGTGCCAGCAGCTTAGGGGGAACAGGGTTGATTGTCGGAGATACGCAGTATTTT
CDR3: CASSLGGTGLIVGDTQYF

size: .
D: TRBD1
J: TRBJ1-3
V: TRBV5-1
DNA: TGCGCCAGCAGCGAAGGGGGCCCCTCTGGAAACACCATATATTTT
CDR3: CASSEGGPSGNTIYF

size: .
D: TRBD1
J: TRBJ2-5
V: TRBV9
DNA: TGTGCCAGCAGCGTAGCCCAGACAGGGGTAGAGACCCAGTACTTC
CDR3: CASSVAQTGVETQYF

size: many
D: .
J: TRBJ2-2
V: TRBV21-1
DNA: TGTGCCAGCAGCAAGAAGCGGGGGACTAGCGGGAGGACCGGGGAGCTGTTTTTT
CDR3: CASSKKRGTSGRTGELFF

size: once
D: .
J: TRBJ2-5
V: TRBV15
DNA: TGTGCCACCAGCAGAGCAGGGCGCCAAGAGACCCAGTACTTC
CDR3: CATSRAGRQETQYF